This T cell receptor (beta chain) was documented in a study of T cells in women clearing cervical HPV infection. Study-wide background: Women with histologically confirmed HPV16-related CIN3 or worse, 2 with invasive cancer, served as cases. HLA type stays a possible confounder, typing being limited. Study-level results: TRBV6-7 abundance was lower in cases than controls (around 0.1% versus 0.15%). CIN3+ cases had significantly higher TCR repertoire richness than controls, but evenness did not differ.

Sequencing was performed with immunoSEQ multiplex PCR; in TCRdb, only in-frame clones are kept and a portion is missing. The sample has 30,000 to 45,000 clones, and its top ten clones hold 3.7%. This CDR3 contains 15 residues. With V trimmed by 4 bases and J by 6 bases, 10 bases remained unmatched. Germline loops: CDR1 DFQATT, CDR2 SNEGSKA (reference sequence). In regard to this clone: Its antigen is undetermined. The read ends 3 residues shy of where the CDR3 ends; the end is completed using the germline J gene.

V usage is TRBV20-1 and J usage is TRBJ2-3; 10 positions agree with TRBD1. Sequenced sample: blood buffy coat. The TCR sequence derives from a woman between 18 and 70 years old with a cervical HPV16 infection that either progressed to CIN3+ or cleared (not recorded which). The CDR3 DNA, read in part, is TGCAGTGCTAAGGGTTTTGGGACAGGGGTTGATACG. Encoded protein: CSAKGFGTGVDT. The CDR3 in its entirety is CSAKGFGTGVDTQYF.